Listed below are T cell receptor beta chains from one sample, sequenced in a study of T cells after posttransplantation cyclophosphamide. Clones were sequenced by immunoSEQ multiplex PCR, and TCRdb holds only the in-frame ones, with some missing. The table lists more than 2,500 clones, with no singletons. The input for sequencing was PBMCs, taken after allogeneic stem cell transplant with posttransplant cyclophosphamide. These receptors came from a female patient aged 55-70 years who received an allogeneic stem cell transplant from a related donor and was CMV-positive. The graft donor may be the source of some T cells. Each CDR3 is given with its conserved first and last residue. The D gene is left open where the match is weak. Only part of the rows carry a size: once, few, many, or a class if the clone is expanded.

v_call	j_call	clone_size	d_call	cdr3_aa	cdr3_nt
TRBV2	TRBJ2-5	many	-	CASLLRETQYF	TGTGCCAGCCTGCTACGGGAGACCCAGTACTTC
TRBV29-1	TRBJ2-2	-	TRBD1	CSVSQGSTGELFF	TGCAGCGTTTCACAGGGGAGCACCGGGGAGCTGTTTTTT
TRBV4-2	TRBJ2-3	many	-	CASSQDVRPDTQYF	TGTGCCAGCAGCCAAGATGTGAGGCCAGATACGCAGTATTTT
TRBV15	TRBJ1-5	-	-	CATTYAYSNQPQHF	TGTGCCACCACGTATGCCTATAGCAATCAGCCCCAGCATTTT
TRBV6-9	TRBJ1-2	many	-	CASSYPGGVPTNYGYTF	TGTGCCAGCAGTTACCCCGGGGGAGTTCCTACTAACTATGGCTACACCTTC
TRBV29-1	TRBJ2-4	-	TRBD2	CSVKLAGVLEYF	TGCAGCGTGAAACTAGCGGGAGTTTTAGAGTACTTC
TRBV5-8	TRBJ1-1	large	-	CASSLTGYASNTEAFF	TGTGCCAGCAGCCTAACGGGTTACGCTTCGAACACTGAAGCTTTCTTT
TRBV15	TRBJ2-7	few	-	CATSRDKFLGAGQYF	TGTGCCACCAGCAGAGATAAGTTTTTAGGAGCGGGGCAGTACTTC
TRBV5-1	TRBJ1-2	many	-	CASSLATSGGYGYTF	TGCGCCAGCAGCTTGGCCACCAGTGGCGGGTATGGCTACACCTTC
TRBV4-1	TRBJ1-5	many	-	CASSRSTDSNQPQHF	TGCGCCAGCAGCCGATCGACAGATAGCAATCAGCCCCAGCATTTT
TRBV24-1	TRBJ1-5	many	-	CATSDSSRGHSNQPQHF	TGTGCCACCAGTGATTCATCCAGGGGTCATAGCAATCAGCCCCAGCATTTT
TRBV5-1	TRBJ1-2	many	-	CASSLATGKSGYTF	TGCGCCAGCAGCTTGGCCACAGGGAAGAGCGGCTACACCTTC
TRBV5-6	TRBJ2-2	many	TRBD2	CASSPGGLAGTGELFF	TGTGCCAGCAGCCCCGGTGGGTTAGCGGGTACCGGGGAGCTGTTTTTT
TRBV2	TRBJ2-7	medium-sized	TRBD2	CASSVGTSGLQYF	TGTGCCAGCAGCGTAGGGACTAGCGGGCTGCAGTACTTC
TRBV5-1	TRBJ2-1	many	TRBD2	CASSLAAGQQNEQFF	TGCGCCAGCAGCTTGGCAGCGGGGCAGCAGAATGAGCAGTTCTTC
TRBV10-3	TRBJ2-7	many	-	CAIGTQTYEQYF	TGTGCCATCGGGACACAGACCTACGAGCAGTACTTC
TRBV7-9	TRBJ2-7	many	-	CASSFGWLTYEQYF	TGTGCCAGCAGCTTCGGGTGGCTCACCTACGAGCAGTACTTC
TRBV27	TRBJ1-2	many	TRBD1	CASSSGRDRYGYTF	TGTGCCAGCAGTTCCGGCCGGGACAGATATGGCTACACCTTC
TRBV20-1	TRBJ1-2	many	-	CSASLGYGYTF	TGCAGTGCTAGTCTCGGGTATGGCTACACCTTC
TRBV12-3/TRBV12-4	TRBJ1-2	many	-	CASTIGGYGYTF	TGTGCCAGCACCATAGGGGGATACGGCTACACCTTC
TRBV9	TRBJ1-3	-	TRBD1	CASSLTGGTDTIYF	TGTGCCAGCAGCTTAACAGGGGGCACGGACACCATATATTTT
TRBV6-6	TRBJ1-2	many	-	CASRSEMATPYTF	TGTGCCAGCAGGAGCGAAATGGCTACACCTTACACCTTC
TRBV27	TRBJ1-1	many	TRBD1	CASSSFADRGRRAFF	TGTGCCAGCAGTTCCTTCGCGGACAGGGGAAGAAGAGCTTTCTTT
TRBV24-1	TRBJ2-7	many	TRBD1	CATSAADRGFYEQYF	TGTGCCACCAGTGCCGCAGACAGGGGTTTCTACGAGCAGTACTTC
TRBV6-1	TRBJ1-1	many	TRBD1	CASRYRGRVTEAFF	TGTGCCAGCAGGTACAGGGGTAGGGTCACTGAAGCTTTCTTT
TRBV12-3/TRBV12-4	TRBJ1-2	many	-	CASSSGVGGYTF	TGTGCCAGCAGTTCCGGGGTAGGTGGCTACACCTTC
TRBV6-2/TRBV6-3	TRBJ2-3	many	-	CASSYGGYGTDTQYF	TGTGCCAGCAGTTACGGAGGGTACGGCACAGATACGCAGTATTTT
TRBV7-9	TRBJ2-1	many	-	CASSRNREAEQFF	TGTGCCAGCAGCCGAAACAGGGAAGCTGAGCAGTTCTTC
TRBV27	TRBJ1-1	many	-	CASSLVRGVNTEAFF	TGTGCCAGCAGTTTAGTCAGGGGAGTAAACACTGAAGCTTTCTTT
TRBV7-2	TRBJ1-1	-	TRBD1	CASSLAGQGNTEAFF	TGTGCCAGCAGCTTAGCGGGACAGGGGAACACTGAAGCTTTCTTT
TRBV4-3	TRBJ2-4	many	-	CASSQDRRGPKNIQYF	TGCGCCAGCAGCCAAGATAGAAGGGGCCCCAAAAACATTCAGTACTTC
TRBV5-1	TRBJ2-7	many	TRBD2	CASSFAGTSGSVYEQYF	TGCGCCAGCAGCTTTGCCGGGACTAGCGGGAGTGTGTACGAGCAGTACTTC
TRBV7-3	TRBJ1-2	many	TRBD1	CASSSLQGAGYTF	TGTGCCAGCAGCTCTCTTCAGGGGGCTGGCTACACCTTC
TRBV19	TRBJ1-1	medium-sized	TRBD1	CASRGNRGPSTEAFF	TGTGCCAGTAGGGGGAACAGGGGGCCGAGCACTGAAGCTTTCTTT
TRBV5-1	TRBJ2-5	-	TRBD1	CASSLRDRKETQYF	TGCGCCAGCAGCCTCCGGGACAGGAAAGAGACCCAGTACTTC
TRBV7-2	TRBJ1-5	many	-	CASSSSGVSQPQHF	TGTGCCAGCAGCTCCTCAGGGGTTAGTCAGCCCCAGCATTTT
TRBV14	TRBJ1-4	many	TRBD1	CASSQNLGQNEKLFF	TGTGCCAGCAGCCAAAATCTGGGACAGAATGAAAAACTGTTTTTT
TRBV2	TRBJ1-2	many	TRBD1	CASSLGTGLNYGYTF	TGTGCCAGCAGCCTCGGGACAGGACTTAACTATGGCTACACCTTC
TRBV6-1	TRBJ1-3	many	-	CASSVPGGSGNTIYF	TGTGCCAGCAGCGTCCCGGGTGGCTCTGGAAACACCATATATTTT
TRBV5-1	TRBJ2-5	many	-	CASSLGPGEETQYF	TGCGCCAGCAGCTTGGGCCCAGGTGAAGAGACCCAGTACTTC
TRBV9	TRBJ1-1	-	-	CASSVRGGGSNTEAFF	TGTGCCAGCAGCGTAAGAGGGGGGGGCTCGAACACTGAAGCTTTCTTT
TRBV27	TRBJ2-3	-	TRBD2	CASGLPWGGSTDTQYF	TGTGCCAGCGGATTGCCGTGGGGGGGAAGCACAGATACGCAGTATTTT
TRBV9	TRBJ1-2	many	-	CASSVGPSYEEGTF	TGTGCCAGCAGCGTAGGTCCGAGTTATGAGGAGGGGACCTTC
TRBV28	TRBJ2-7	many	TRBD1	CASSPHSDRDYEQYF	TGTGCCAGCAGTCCTCACTCGGACAGGGATTACGAGCAGTACTTC
TRBV12-3/TRBV12-4	TRBJ2-1	many	TRBD2	CASSLDGLAGPIREFF	TGTGCCAGCAGTTTAGATGGGCTAGCGGGGCCAATAAGGGAGTTCTTC
TRBV9	TRBJ2-7	many	TRBD2	CASSVAGTSAYEQYF	TGTGCCAGCAGCGTTGCCGGGACTAGCGCCTACGAGCAGTACTTC
TRBV9	TRBJ2-7	few	-	CASSVGRAGPYEQYF	TGTGCCAGCAGCGTAGGGCGGGCCGGTCCCTACGAGCAGTACTTC
TRBV28	TRBJ1-1	-	TRBD1	CASNRQGDRAEAFF	TGTGCCAGCAACCGACAGGGGGATAGAGCTGAAGCTTTCTTT
TRBV19	TRBJ1-3	many	-	CASRPRSSGNTIYF	TGTGCCAGTAGGCCGCGTAGCTCTGGAAACACCATATATTTT